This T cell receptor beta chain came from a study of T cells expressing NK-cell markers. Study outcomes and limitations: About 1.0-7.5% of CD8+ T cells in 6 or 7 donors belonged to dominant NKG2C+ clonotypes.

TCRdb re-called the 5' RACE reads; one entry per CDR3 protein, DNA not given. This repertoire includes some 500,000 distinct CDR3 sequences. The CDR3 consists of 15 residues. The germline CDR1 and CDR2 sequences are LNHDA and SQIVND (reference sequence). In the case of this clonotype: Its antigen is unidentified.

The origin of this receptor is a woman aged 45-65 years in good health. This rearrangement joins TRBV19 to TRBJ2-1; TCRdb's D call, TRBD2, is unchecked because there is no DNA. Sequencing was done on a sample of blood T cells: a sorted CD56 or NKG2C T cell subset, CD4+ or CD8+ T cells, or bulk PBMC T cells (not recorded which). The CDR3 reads CASNQAGGFGNEQFF.